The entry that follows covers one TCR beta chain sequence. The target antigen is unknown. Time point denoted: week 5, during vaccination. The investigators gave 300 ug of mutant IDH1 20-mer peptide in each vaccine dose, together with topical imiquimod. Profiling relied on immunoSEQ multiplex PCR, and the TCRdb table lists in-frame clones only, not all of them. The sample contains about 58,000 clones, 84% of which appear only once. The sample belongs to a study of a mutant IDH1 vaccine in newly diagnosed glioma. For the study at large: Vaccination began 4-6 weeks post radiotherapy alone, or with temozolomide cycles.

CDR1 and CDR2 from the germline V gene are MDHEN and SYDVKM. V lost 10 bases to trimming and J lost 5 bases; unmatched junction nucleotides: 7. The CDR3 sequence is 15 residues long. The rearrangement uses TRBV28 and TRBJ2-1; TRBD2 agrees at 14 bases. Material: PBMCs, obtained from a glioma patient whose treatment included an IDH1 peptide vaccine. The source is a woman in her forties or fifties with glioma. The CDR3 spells CATLGLAGADNEQFF. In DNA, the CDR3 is TGTGCCACCTTGGGACTAGCGGGGGCCGACAATGAGCAGTTCTTC.